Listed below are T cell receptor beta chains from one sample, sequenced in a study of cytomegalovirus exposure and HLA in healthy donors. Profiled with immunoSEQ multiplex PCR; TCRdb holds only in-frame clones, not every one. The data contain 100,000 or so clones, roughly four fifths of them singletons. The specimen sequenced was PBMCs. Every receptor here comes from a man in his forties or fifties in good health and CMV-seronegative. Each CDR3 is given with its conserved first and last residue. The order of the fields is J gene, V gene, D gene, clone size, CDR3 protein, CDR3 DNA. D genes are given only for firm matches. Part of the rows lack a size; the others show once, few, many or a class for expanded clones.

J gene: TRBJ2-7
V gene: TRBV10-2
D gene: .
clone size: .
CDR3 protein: CASTSSPAYEQYF
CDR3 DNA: TGCGCCAGCACCTCTAGCCCAGCCTACGAGCAGTACTTC

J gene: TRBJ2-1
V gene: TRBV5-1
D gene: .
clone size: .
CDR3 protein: CASTPGDGGRGEQFF
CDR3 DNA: TGCGCCAGCACCCCGGGGGACGGGGGGCGGGGTGAGCAGTTCTTC

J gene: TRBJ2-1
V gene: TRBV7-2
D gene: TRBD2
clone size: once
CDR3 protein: CASSSSLLAGGPYNEQFF
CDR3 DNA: TGTGCCAGCAGCTCAAGCCTATTAGCGGGGGGGCCTTACAATGAGCAGTTCTTC

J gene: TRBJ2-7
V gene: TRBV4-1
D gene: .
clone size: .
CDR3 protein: CASSPETVSYEQYF
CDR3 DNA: TGCGCCAGCAGCCCCGAGACAGTATCCTACGAGCAGTATTTC

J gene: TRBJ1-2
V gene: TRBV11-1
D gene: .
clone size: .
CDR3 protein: CASSYDSYGYTF
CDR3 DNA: TGTGCCAGCAGCTATGACTCATATGGCTACACCTTC

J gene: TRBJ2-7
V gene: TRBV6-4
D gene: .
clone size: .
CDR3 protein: CASSDSQACEQYF
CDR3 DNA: TGTGCCAGCAGTGACTCCCAGGCGTGCGAGCAGTACTTC

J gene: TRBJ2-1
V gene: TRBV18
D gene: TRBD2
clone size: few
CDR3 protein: CASSPSSGRGNEQFF
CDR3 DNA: TGTGCCAGCTCACCCTCTAGCGGGAGAGGGAATGAGCAGTTCTTC

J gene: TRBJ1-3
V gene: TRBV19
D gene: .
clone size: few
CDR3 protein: CASNNLGNTIYF
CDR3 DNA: TGTGCCAGCAATAACTTAGGAAACACCATATATTTT

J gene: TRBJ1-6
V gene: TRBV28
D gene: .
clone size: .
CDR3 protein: CASTTGGGRDSPLHF
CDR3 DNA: TGTGCCAGCACCACCGGGGGGGGGCGCGATTCACCCCTCCACTTT

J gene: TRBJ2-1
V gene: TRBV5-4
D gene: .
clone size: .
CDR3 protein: CASSPDGRGDEQFF
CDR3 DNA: TGTGCCAGCAGCCCGGATGGAAGGGGCGATGAGCAGTTCTTC

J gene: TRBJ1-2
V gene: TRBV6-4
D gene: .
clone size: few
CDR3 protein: CASSAVPGANYGYTF
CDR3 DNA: TGTGCCAGCAGTGCCGTCCCCGGGGCTAACTATGGCTACACCTTC

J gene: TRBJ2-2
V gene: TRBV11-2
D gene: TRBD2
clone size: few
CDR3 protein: CASTRTSGVGELFF
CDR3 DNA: TGTGCCAGCACCAGGACTAGCGGGGTCGGGGAGCTGTTTTTT